The TCR beta chain under discussion was sequenced for a study of blood T cell repertoires in COVID-19. Study at large: Some COVID-19 samples were acute and others convalescent; all came from the United States, Italy and Spain. Nucleic acid was either cDNA or gDNA, and it came from T cells, B-cell-depleted T cells, or PBMCs.

In the original processing: Counts of nucleated cells, estimated from reference gene primer amplification, were obtained. This table comes from immunoSEQ multiplex PCR, and its TCRdb copy is limited to in-frame clones, with some not included. V and J calls and clone size come straight from that table; D and trimming were deduced from the DNA. The table shows 350,000 to 400,000 clones, with 90% occurring only once. The germline CDR1 and CDR2 sequences are SGHAT and FQNNGV. The CDR3 consists of 15 residues. Trimming took 3 bases from V and 5 from J; bases not matched to a gene: 3. This TCR derives from a man between 18 and 35 years old with active or convalescent COVID-19. The genes are TRBV11-2 and TRBJ2-1, with 11 nucleotides matching TRBD2. Sequenced material: peripheral blood. CDR3 in DNA: TGTGCCAGCAGCTTGGGGACTAGCGGCGACAATGAGCAGTTCTTC. It encodes CASSLGTSGDNEQFF.